Below, 25 T cell receptor beta chains from the same sample are listed, as sequenced in a study of shared clonotypes between healthy human individuals. The table came from immunoSEQ multiplex PCR; TCRdb's copy has only in-frame clones and leaves some out. The data hold under 2,500,000 clones, with about 94% observed a single time. Input material: naive CD4+ T cells sorted from blood. Subset given: CD45RA+ positively selected. Receptor source: a man between 18 and 35 years old in good health.

The V and J genes are TRBV2 and TRBJ1-2; the D is unclear. The V gene's germline CDR1 is SNHLY and CDR2 FYNNEI. The CDR3 has 15 residues. Trimming took 1 base from V and 6 from J, leaving 15 bases between them. CDR3 sequence: CASSEEGPGGDGYTF. The CDR3 DNA is TGTGCCAGCAGTGAAGAGGGCCCGGGAGGTGATGGCTACACCTTC.

This chain connects TRBV11-1 to TRBJ2-7; TRBD2 aligns across 10 bases. Trimming at V came to 5 bases and at J to 2 bases, leaving 3 bases not matched to a gene. The CDR3 is 14 residues long. The germline V gene has CDR1 SGHAT and CDR2 FQDESV (reference sequence). CDR3 region: CASSTAGGTYEQYF. Here the CDR3 DNA reads TGTGCCAGCAGCACAGCGGGGGGGACCTACGAGCAGTACTTC.

The chain uses TRBV11-2 and TRBJ2-1, with D unresolved. Germline lookup yields CDR1 SGHAT and CDR2 FQNNGV. This CDR3 has 15 amino acids. V was shortened by 1 base and J by 4 bases, with 11 bases between the two germline ends. The CDR3 region has the DNA TGTGCCAGCAGCTTAGTCACCTCACGGTACAATGAGCAGTTCTTC. As protein: CASSLVTSRYNEQFF.

The chain has TRBV2 and TRBJ1-4; TRBD1 aligns across 7 bases. The CDR3 extends over 16 amino acids. The V segment lost 6 bases and the J segment 3 bases; nucleotides outside the gene matches: 10. The germline V gene has CDR1 SNHLY and CDR2 FYNNEI. CDR3 protein: CASRGDSAGANEKLFF. The CDR3 coding sequence is TGTGCCAGCAGGGGGGACAGCGCTGGTGCTAATGAAAAACTGTTTTTT. Full variable domain (missing parts from reference TRBV2 and TRBJ1-4): EPEVTQTPSHQVTQMGQEVILRCVPISNHLYFYWYRQILGQKVEFLVSFYNNEISEKSEIFDDQFSVERPDGSNFTLKIRSTKLEDSAMYFCASRGDSAGANEKLFFGSGTQLSVL.

J is TRBJ2-4 and V is TRBV28; D uncertain. The CDR3 extends over 16 amino acids. In germline, CDR1 is MDHEN, CDR2 SYDVKM. Trimming shortened V by 4 bases and J by 0 bases, and 13 bases separated the two germline ends. DNA of the CDR3: TGTGCCAGCAGTTCACCCCCCCTGGTAGCCAAAAACATTCAGTACTTC. Its protein is CASSSPPLVAKNIQYF.

This clone was found once. The same CDR3 can be traced to other DNA sequences in this sample. The rearrangement joins TRBV6-5 to TRBJ1-3; a possible D gene is TRBD1 (5 bases). The CDR3 loop spans 16 amino acids. V lost 2 bases, J lost 0 bases, and 11 bases lay in between. Germline loops: CDR1 MNHEY, CDR2 SVGAGI. DNA of the CDR3: TGTGCCAGCAGTTACACACGACAGACCTCTGGAAACACCATATATTTT. Amino acid sequence: CASSYTRQTSGNTIYF.

This rearrangement joins TRBV6-5 to TRBJ2-5; D possibly uses TRBD1 or TRBD2 (5 bases each). This CDR3 contains 15 residues. V lost 4 bases and J 5 bases, leaving 17 bases between the germline ends. The germline gives CDR1 MNHEY, CDR2 SVGAGI. The CDR3 sequence: CASSFSPYEGETQYF. The CDR3 nucleotides read TGTGCCAGCAGTTTTAGCCCTTACGAGGGGGAGACCCAGTACTTC.

This chain links TRBV5-1 with TRBJ2-7; no definite D call. The CDR3 loop spans 15 amino acids. Trimming took 2 bases from V and 3 from J, leaving 15 bases between them. Germline CDR1 and CDR2: SGHRS and YFSETQ. CDR3 loop: CASSLGVDNRYEQYF. CDR3 coding DNA: TGCGCCAGCAGCTTAGGTGTTGACAACCGCTACGAGCAGTACTTC.

The chain has TRBV27 and TRBJ2-5, with 10 bases that match TRBD2. Germline assignment: CDR1 MNHEY and CDR2 SMNVEV (reference sequence). V gave up 5 bases and J gave up 1 base; unmatched junction bases: 4. The CDR3 has 15 residues. CDR3 bases: TGTGCCAGCAGTCAATTAGCGGGGGGCCAAGAGACCCAGTACTTC. Translation: CASSQLAGGQETQYF.

The rearrangement uses TRBV5-6 and TRBJ1-1; TRBD1 is a possible D gene (5 bases). The V gene's germline CDR1 is SGHDT and CDR2 YYEEEE. The CDR3 is made up of 15 amino acids. The V end was cut by 1 base, the J end by 5 bases, with 15 bases between. CDR3 sequence reads: CASSLRGTRWTEAFF. The CDR3 DNA reads as TGTGCCAGCAGCTTGAGGGGAACCCGGTGGACTGAAGCTTTCTTT.

The gene calls are TRBV11-2 and TRBJ1-1, with D tentatively TRBD1 (5 bases). The ends were cut back, 3 bases at V and 0 bases at J, with 8 bases in the middle. This CDR3 contains 14 residues. The germline V gene has CDR1 SGHAT and CDR2 FQNNGV. The CDR3 spells CASSFGAMNTEAFF. DNA of the CDR3: TGTGCCAGCAGCTTTGGGGCCATGAACACTGAAGCTTTCTTT.

The rearrangement links TRBV10-2 to TRBJ2-5; 8 nucleotides agree with TRBD2. The CDR3 has 13 amino acids. V lost 7 bases and J lost 2; bases outside the gene matches: 3. Germline CDR1 and CDR2: WSHSY and SAAADI. CDR3 sequence (DNA): TGCGCCAGCATTAGCGGGGATCAAGAGACCCAGTACTTC. Translating it yields CASISGDQETQYF.

The chain couples TRBV6-1 to TRBJ2-4; 7 bases match TRBD1. CDR3 length: 16 residues. From germline, CDR1 is MNHNS and CDR2 SASEGT. J gave up 1 base and V 4 bases, and 7 bases lay outside the gene matches. The CDR3 is CASSATGVWAKNIQYF. CDR3 DNA sequence: TGTGCCAGCAGTGCCACAGGGGTTTGGGCCAAAAACATTCAGTACTTC.

The chain links TRBV11-2 to TRBJ1-5; TRBD1 agrees at 7 bases. This CDR3 region has 15 residues. Per germline, CDR1 SGHAT and CDR2 FQNNGV. Trimming took 5 bases from V and 3 from J; bases not matched to a gene: 7. This chain's CDR3 is CASSQEGANNQPQHF. The DNA for the CDR3 is TGTGCCAGCAGCCAAGAGGGGGCGAACAATCAGCCCCAGCATTTT.

This CDR3 is CASRPGTGSSGNTIYF. The CDR3 DNA sequence: TGTGCCAGCAGACCCGGGACAGGAAGCTCTGGAAACACCATATATTTT. This rearrangement joins TRBV2 to TRBJ1-3, with TRBD1 matching over 8 bases. Germline CDR1 and CDR2: SNHLY and FYNNEI. The V and J ends lost 6 bases and 0 bases, in that order; junction bases with no gene match: 7. This CDR3 contains 16 residues.

The chain joins TRBV10-1 to TRBJ1-4; D perhaps matches TRBD1 (5 bases). The CDR3 consists of 13 residues. V dropped 11 bases and J dropped 2 bases, with 12 bases sitting between them. Germline assignment: CDR1 WNHNN and CDR2 SYGVQD (reference sequence). The CDR3 nucleotides are TGCGCCGCGGGGACCAGGACTAATGAAAAACTGTTTTTT. It translates to CAAGTRTNEKLFF.

V usage is TRBV27 and J usage is TRBJ2-7; the D gene is possibly TRBD2 (6 bases). Germline assignment: CDR1 MNHEY and CDR2 SMNVEV (reference sequence). The V end was cut by 5 bases, the J end by 2 bases, with 16 bases between. The length of the CDR3 is 15 residues. CDR3 sequence: CASSTPSRLAYEQYF. The DNA of the CDR3 is TGTGCCAGCAGTACGCCTTCCAGACTAGCCTACGAGCAGTACTTC.

The chain has TRBV6-1 and TRBJ2-7, with D tentatively TRBD2 (6 bases). From germline, CDR1 is MNHNS and CDR2 SASEGT. The CDR3 contains 14 residues. Trimming pared 4 bases from V and 7 bases from J, leaving 17 bases between. The CDR3 sequence: CASSVERAMREQYF. The CDR3 DNA is TGTGCCAGCAGTGTCGAGCGGGCGATGAGGGAGCAGTACTTC.

The V call is TRBV4-1, the J call TRBJ2-3, with D possibly being TRBD2 (6 bases). The germline gives CDR1 MGHRA, CDR2 YSYEKL. Trimming left V 1 base short and J 11 bases short, with 13 bases between. The CDR3 is 13 amino acids. The CDR3 DNA sequence: TGCGCCAGCAGCCAAGTTGGGAGCGGGCGGCAGTATTTT. This translates into CASSQVGSGRQYF.

The V gene is TRBV15, the J gene TRBJ2-1, with 10 bases identical to TRBD2. Germline-derived CDR1 and CDR2 are LNHNV and YYDKDF (reference sequence). V shed 5 bases and J 4 bases; nucleotides not matched to a gene: 8. The CDR3 is 16 residues long. The CDR3 DNA sequence: TGTGCCACCAGCGCTTACCCGGGACTAGCGTACAATGAGCAGTTCTTC. This encodes CATSAYPGLAYNEQFF.

This clone was seen only once. The chain employs TRBV4-1 and TRBJ2-3; 8 nucleotides match TRBD2. The CDR3 consists of 14 residues. Germline-derived CDR1 and CDR2 are MGHRA and YSYEKL. Unmatched junction bases numbered 1, after V lost 1 base and J lost 4 bases. CDR3 sequence reads: CASSQGTSPDTQYF. The CDR3, as DNA: TGCGCCAGCAGCCAAGGGACTAGCCCAGATACGCAGTATTTT.

The chain recombines TRBV5-4 with TRBJ2-7, with 8 bases that match TRBD1. CDR1 and CDR2 (germline): SGHNT, YYREEE (reference sequence). This CDR3 has 14 residues. The trim removed 4 bases at V and 2 bases at J, leaving 5 bases unmatched. The CDR3 reads CASSPGGPAYEQYF. In DNA, the CDR3 is TGTGCCAGCAGCCCAGGGGGCCCCGCCTACGAGCAGTACTTC.

The chain is built from TRBV2 and TRBJ1-4; D ambiguous. The V and J ends lost 8 bases and 6 bases respectively, with 10 bases between them. This CDR3 contains 12 residues. The germline CDR1 and CDR2 sequences are SNHLY and FYNNEI. The CDR3 nucleotides read TGTGCCAGCGGTTCAGACGATGAAAAACTGTTTTTT. Amino acids: CASGSDDEKLFF.

This chain connects TRBV5-6 to TRBJ1-2, with unresolved D. CDR1 and CDR2 from the germline V gene are SGHDT and YYEEEE. The CDR3 spans 13 residues. V lost 4 bases, J lost 4 bases, and 11 bases lay in between. The CDR3 reads CASSPWKSYGYTF. CDR3 DNA sequence: TGTGCCAGCAGCCCATGGAAGTCCTATGGCTACACCTTC.

V gene TRBV5-6 combines with J gene TRBJ2-1, with 8 bases aligning to TRBD2. V shed 4 bases and J 3 bases; nucleotides not matched to a gene: 6. The CDR3 covers 15 residues. Germline CDR1 reads SGHDT; CDR2 reads YYEEEE. The CDR3 is CASSTERGNYNEQFF. Written as DNA, the CDR3 is TGTGCCAGCAGCACAGAGCGGGGGAACTACAATGAGCAGTTCTTC.